Listed here are 18 T cell receptor beta chains from one sample, sequenced in a study of T cell clonotyping in hematopoietic cell transplantation. Assay: immunoSEQ multiplex PCR; the TCRdb copy retains only in-frame clones and omits some. The table has 20,000 or so clones, around 80% seen once; the top ten hold roughly 14%. The sample comprised peripheral blood mononuclear cells. Receptors originate from a man between 60 and 75 years old in good health. Some clones in this sample may be carry-over from other donors' samples.

The rearrangement links TRBV27 to TRBJ1-1, with D maybe TRBD1 (6 bases). This CDR3 is 13 amino acids long. CDR1 MNHEY and CDR2 SMNVEV come from the germline V gene (reference sequence). Trimming took off 5 bases at V and 4 bases at J, with 11 bases between the two ends. The CDR3 region is CASSLQGSTEAFF. The CDR3 coding sequence is TGTGCCAGCAGTCTTCAGGGGAGCACTGAAGCTTTCTTT.

Note on this clone: Since no conserved phenylalanine or tryptophan closes the CDR3, a read error is the likely cause. The chain combines TRBV14 with TRBJ1-1; D remains unclear. The CDR3 has 19 amino acids. The germline V gene encodes CDR1 SGHDN and CDR2 FVKESK. V gave up 1 base and J gave up 2 bases, with 23 bases separating them. CDR3 DNA: TGTGCCAGCAGCCAAGGGCATTTCCCCCGGGGAGGGAAAAACACTGAAGCTTTCCTT. Protein product: CASSQGHFPRGGKNTEAFL.

The rearrangement uses TRBV11-2 and TRBJ2-2; TRBD1 or TRBD2 may be the D gene (5 bases each). The germline gives CDR1 SGHAT, CDR2 FQNNGV. The CDR3 length is 15 residues. Trimming removed 5 bases from V and 6 bases from J, with 16 bases in between. DNA for the CDR3: TGTGCCAGCAGCCCCGGGACGGGTCGGGCCGGGGAGCTGTTTTTT. Translation gives CASSPGTGRAGELFF.

This chain links TRBV28 with TRBJ1-5, with D maybe TRBD1 (6 bases). Germline V gene lookup returns CDR1 MDHEN and CDR2 SYDVKM. Trimming cost V 2 bases and J 7 bases, with 15 bases left between them. This CDR3 spans 15 amino acids. CDR3 sequence (DNA): TGTGCCAGCAGTTTAAGGGGTACAGGGCTCCAGCCCCAGCATTTT. Amino acid sequence: CASSLRGTGLQPQHF.

This sequence joins TRBV28 and TRBJ1-2; no reliable D call. This CDR3 is 13 amino acids long. Trimming took off 3 bases at V and 3 bases at J, with 8 bases between the two ends. Germline values: CDR1 MDHEN, CDR2 SYDVKM. The CDR3 nucleotides read TGTGCCAGCAGTTTCGAGGGTCACTATGGCTACACCTTC. This sequence encodes CASSFEGHYGYTF.

The chain is built from TRBV7-2 and TRBJ2-5; 8 nucleotides align to TRBD2. The CDR3 is 15 amino acids. Trimming cost V 5 bases and J 5 bases; bases outside gene matches: 10. Germline V CDR1 and CDR2: SGHTA, FQGNSA. Written as DNA, the CDR3 is TGTGCCAGCAGCCACCCCGGGGGGGCTGGGGAGACCCAGTACTTC. Translating it yields CASSHPGGAGETQYF.

The chain uses TRBV6-5 and TRBJ2-7; D call uncertain. Per the germline V gene, CDR1 is MNHEY and CDR2 is SVGAGI. V lost 10 bases to trimming and J lost 3 bases, with 19 bases between them. There are 14 residues in the CDR3. This CDR3 is CATLAREGSYEQYF. The DNA for the CDR3 is TGTGCCACCCTGGCAAGGGAAGGCAGCTACGAGCAGTACTTC.

The chain links TRBV30 to TRBJ1-4; D is unresolved. The germline V gene has CDR1 GTSNPN and CDR2 SVGIG (reference sequence). Trimming left V 0 bases short and J 3 bases short, with 5 bases between. The CDR3 extends over 13 amino acids. Here the CDR3 DNA reads TGTGCCTGGAGTGTAAATTCTAATGAAAAACTGTTTTTT. Translating it yields CAWSVNSNEKLFF.

The chain recombines TRBV6-5 with TRBJ1-2, with unresolved D. Germline V gene lookup returns CDR1 MNHEY and CDR2 SVGAGI. The CDR3 covers 12 residues. Trimming shortened V by 5 bases and J by 10 bases, and 14 bases separated the two germline ends. DNA for the CDR3: TGTGCCAGCAGTCGGACTTTTGAAGACTACACCTTC. This translates into CASSRTFEDYTF.

The chain carries TRBV9 and TRBJ2-3; D gene uncertain. The CDR3 totals 12 residues. V lost 2 bases, J lost 3 bases, and 4 bases lay in between. The germline gives CDR1 SGDLS, CDR2 YYNGEE. The CDR3 bases are TGTGCCAGCAGCGTCAGGACAGATACGCAGTATTTT. Amino acids: CASSVRTDTQYF.

About this clone itself: The junction and the germline gene differ at one end; a read error may be behind it. The chain combines TRBV27 with TRBJ2-5; D possibly corresponds to TRBD1 (6 bases). The last part of the DNA fits TRBJ2-7 better; the J call may be wrong. This CDR3 is built from 13 residues. CDR1 MNHEY and CDR2 SMNVEV come from the germline V gene (reference sequence). The CDR3 is CASSPGQDYEQYF. The CDR3 DNA follows: TGCGCCAGCAGCCCGGGACAAGATTACGAGCAGTACTTC.

The CDR3 DNA reads as TGTGCCAGCAAGACCACAGGATACTATGGCTACACCTTC. It specifies CASKTTGYYGYTF. The chain carries TRBV28 and TRBJ1-2; D possibly corresponds to TRBD1 (5 bases). This CDR3 comprises 13 residues. CDR1 and CDR2 from the germline V gene are MDHEN and SYDVKM. Trimming took off 7 bases at V and 3 bases at J, with 12 bases between the two ends.

The V gene is TRBV7-8, the J gene TRBJ1-2, with a weak D call TRBD1 (6 bases). The germline V gene has CDR1 SGHVS and CDR2 FQNEAQ. V lost 2 bases and J 8 bases, leaving 21 bases between the germline ends. This CDR3 is 16 amino acids long. CDR3 sequence reads: CASSLQGGRVKPGYTF. The CDR3 DNA reads TGTGCCAGCAGCTTACAAGGGGGGCGAGTGAAGCCCGGCTACACCTTC.

This chain uses TRBV29-1 with TRBJ2-3, with unresolved D. CDR1 is SQVTM and CDR2 is ANQGSEA in the germline V gene. The ends were cut back, 3 bases at V and 1 base at J, with 11 bases in the middle. The CDR3 spans 14 residues. CDR3 loop: CSVEGGRRTDTQYF. In DNA form, the CDR3 reads TGCAGCGTTGAGGGCGGCCGCCGCACAGATACGCAGTATTTT.

This chain joins TRBV5-8 and TRBJ2-1, with 7 positions matching TRBD2. There are 13 residues in the CDR3. The germline CDR1 and CDR2 sequences are SGHTS and YDEGEE. The trim removed 5 bases at V and 4 bases at J, leaving 3 bases unmatched. DNA of the CDR3: TGTGCCAGCAGGGGGCGGGGGTACAATGAGCAGTTCTTC. Protein product: CASRGRGYNEQFF. Full variable domain (outside the CDR3, taken from reference TRBV5-8 and TRBJ2-1): EAGVTQSPTHLIKTRGQQATLRCSPISGHTSVYWYQQALGLGLQFLLWYDEGEERNRGNFPPRFSGRQFPNYSSELNVNALELEDSALYLCASRGRGYNEQFFGPGTRLTVL.

The genes are TRBV5-1 and TRBJ1-1, with 9 bases lining up with TRBD1. This CDR3 comprises 14 residues. Germline V gene sequence: CDR1 SGHRS, CDR2 YFSETQ. V lost 0 bases to trimming and J lost 9 bases; unmatched junction nucleotides: 6. The CDR3 loop reads CASSLVGQGRKAFF. CDR3 nucleotides: TGCGCCAGCAGCTTGGTGGGACAGGGAAGAAAAGCTTTCTTT.

This rearrangement joins TRBV5-1 to TRBJ2-2; 8 bases map to TRBD1. This CDR3 has 14 amino acids. Per germline, CDR1 SGHRS and CDR2 YFSETQ. V shed 3 bases and J 7 bases; nucleotides not matched to a gene: 5. CDR3 sequence reads: CASSSAGGIGELFF. The CDR3 DNA is TGCGCCAGCAGCTCAGCAGGGGGCATCGGGGAGCTGTTTTTT.

This sequence joins TRBV7-8 and TRBJ2-7, with 8 bases that match TRBD2. The junction had 8 bases not matched to a gene; V was cut back by 1 base and J by 3 bases. CDR1 and CDR2 from the germline V gene are SGHVS and FQNEAQ. This CDR3 spans 16 amino acids. This chain's CDR3 is CASSLESLAGYYEQYF. The CDR3 nucleotides are TGTGCCAGCAGCTTAGAGTCGCTAGCGGGCTACTACGAGCAGTACTTC.